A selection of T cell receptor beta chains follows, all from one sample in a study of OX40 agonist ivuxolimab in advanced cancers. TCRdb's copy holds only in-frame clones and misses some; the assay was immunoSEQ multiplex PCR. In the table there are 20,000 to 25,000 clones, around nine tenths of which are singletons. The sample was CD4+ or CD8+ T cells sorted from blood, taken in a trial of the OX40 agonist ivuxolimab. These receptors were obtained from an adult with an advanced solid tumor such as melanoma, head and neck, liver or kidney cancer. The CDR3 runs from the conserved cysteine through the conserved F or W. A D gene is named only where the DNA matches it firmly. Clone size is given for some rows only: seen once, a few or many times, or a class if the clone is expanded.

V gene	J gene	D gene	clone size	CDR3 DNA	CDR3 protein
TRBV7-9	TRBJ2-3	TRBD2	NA	TGTGCCAGCAGCTTAGCGGCGGGGGTGGTGGATACGCAGTATTTT	CASSLAAGVVDTQYF
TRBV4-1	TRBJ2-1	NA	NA	TGCGCCAGCAGCCAGGAACCGGGGAACTCCTACAATGAGCAGTTCTTC	CASSQEPGNSYNEQFF
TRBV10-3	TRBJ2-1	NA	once	TGTGCCATCAGTGGTGGGGTCGTAACCTACAATGAGCAGTTCTTC	CAISGGVVTYNEQFF
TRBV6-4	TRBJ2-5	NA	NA	TGTGCCAGCCCGACGGGCAGGGCCCTGCCGGTGGCGACCCAGTACTTC	CASPTGRALPVATQYF
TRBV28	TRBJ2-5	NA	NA	TGTGCCAGCAGTTGGGCAGGAGAAGAGACCCAGTACTTC	CASSWAGEETQYF
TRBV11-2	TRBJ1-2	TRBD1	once	TGTGCCAGCAGCTTAGAAGGGGGCAGGGAGGTAATTTCCTTC	CASSLEGGREVISF
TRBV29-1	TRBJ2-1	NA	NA	TGCAGCGTTGAGGGTCCTGAGCAGTTCTTC	CSVEGPEQFF
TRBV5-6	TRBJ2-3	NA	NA	TGTGCCAGCAGCTCCGCATTGGGTACGCAGTATTTT	CASSSALGTQYF
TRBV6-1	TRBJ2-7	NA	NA	TGTGCCAGCAGTGAAGGGGTGGGGGCCTCCACCTACGAGCAGTACTTC	CASSEGVGASTYEQYF
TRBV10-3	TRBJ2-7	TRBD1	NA	TGTGCCATCAGTGGGGAGACAGGGGGAATGGGCGAGCAGTACTTC	CAISGETGGMGEQYF
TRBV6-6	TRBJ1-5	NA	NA	TGTGCCAGCAGTTACGACCTTAATCAGCCCCAGCATTTT	CASSYDLNQPQHF
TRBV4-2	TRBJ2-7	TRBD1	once	TGTGCCAGCAGCCCCGGGACAGAGATATACGAGCAGTACTTC	CASSPGTEIYEQYF
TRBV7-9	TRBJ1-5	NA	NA	TGTGCCAGCAGCTCAGAGGTCTGGGGGAATCAGCCCCAGCATTTT	CASSSEVWGNQPQHF
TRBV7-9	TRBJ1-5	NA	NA	TGTGCCAGCAGCTTACTGGACAGTAATCAGCCCCAGCATTTT	CASSLLDSNQPQHF
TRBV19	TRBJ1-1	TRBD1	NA	TGTGCCAGTAGTATTTTGAGGGACAGGAAAGCTTTCTTT	CASSILRDRKAFF
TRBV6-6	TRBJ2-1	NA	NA	TGTGCCAGCAGTTACTTCCAGGTCAGGGGGGGAAATGAGCAGTTCTTC	CASSYFQVRGGNEQFF
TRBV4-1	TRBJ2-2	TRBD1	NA	TGCGCCAGCAGCCACCCGGGACAGCCAACCGGGGAGCTGTTTTTT	CASSHPGQPTGELFF
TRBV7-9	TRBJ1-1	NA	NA	TGTGCCAGCAACGGGGAGGCGAACACTGAAGCTTTCTTT	CASNGEANTEAFF
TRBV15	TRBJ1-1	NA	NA	TGTGCCACCAGCAGGGATAGCAGGGGCGAGATGAACACTGAAGCTTTCTTT	CATSRDSRGEMNTEAFF
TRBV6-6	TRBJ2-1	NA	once	TGTGCCAGCAGGCCCCTTCAGACAGTTGGGAATGAGCAGTTCTTC	CASRPLQTVGNEQFF
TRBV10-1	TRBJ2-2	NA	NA	TGCGCCAGCAGCGATGGGTCCGGGGGAGGCGGGGAGCTGTTTTTT	CASSDGSGGGGELFF
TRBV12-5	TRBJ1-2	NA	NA	TGTGCTAGTGGTACATCCCTCGGGGGGGTAGGCGGCTACACCTTC	CASGTSLGGVGGYTF
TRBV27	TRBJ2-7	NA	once	TGTGCCAGCAGTTTATCGCGAGGGGTAGAGCAGTACTTC	CASSLSRGVEQYF
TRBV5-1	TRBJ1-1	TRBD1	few	TGCGCCAGCAGCGTGGACAGGGGGCTAAGTGAGACTGAAGCTTTCTTT	CASSVDRGLSETEAFF
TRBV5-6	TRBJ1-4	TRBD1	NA	TGTGCCAGCAGCTTGGGTGGGACAGGTCGGAATGAAAAACTGTTTTTT	CASSLGGTGRNEKLFF
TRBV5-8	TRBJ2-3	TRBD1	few	TGTGCCAGCAGCTCCGGACAGGGTGCAGATACGCAGTATTTT	CASSSGQGADTQYF
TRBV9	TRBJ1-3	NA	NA	TGTGCCAGCAGCGTAGCTTTATCTGGAAACACCATATATTTT	CASSVALSGNTIYF
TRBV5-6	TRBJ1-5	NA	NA	TGTGCCAGCAGCCAAGAGGGCCCTCAGCCCCAGCATTTT	CASSQEGPQPQHF